This T cell receptor beta chain is from a study of vaccination effects on CD4 cells after COVID-19. For this clone: What it binds is unknown.

Some clones are missing from TCRdb's copy, which holds only in-frame ones; the method was immunoSEQ multiplex PCR. The sample holds tens of thousands of clones, roughly 73% seen once. Study-wide findings and caveats: Researchers report that only 1 of 255 vaccine-induced clones in healthy vaccinees cross-reacted with common cold coronaviruses. Convalescent patients were few in the study, and early post-infection timepoints were absent.

The CDR3 totals 15 residues. Germline CDR1 is SGHAT and CDR2 is FQNNGV. Trimming left V 1 base short and J 2 bases short, with 8 bases between. Sequencing was preceded by expansion of antigen-specific CD4+ T cells with viral peptide pools in the ViraFEST assay. Cultured cells yielded isolated CD4+ T cells after approximately nine days. Two-dose vaccination with either BNT162b2 or mRNA-1273 was given to the participants. People in the vaccine group had not been infected with SARS-CoV-2 before, and their nucleocapsid antibodies were negative. The sequencing used CD4+ T cells from PBMCs cultured with HCoV-OC43 spike peptides, collected after COVID-19 vaccination. Indicated subset: HCoV-OC43 spike overlapping peptide pool stimulation. V gene TRBV11-2 combines with J gene TRBJ2-2; D unclear. The TCR comes from a human donor who received a COVID-19 vaccine. CDR3 region: CASSLGGFNTGELFF. In nucleotides, the CDR3 is TGTGCCAGCAGCTTAGGAGGTTTCAACACCGGGGAGCTGTTTTTT.